This TCR beta chain originates from a study of T cell clones after liver transplantation. Trimming pared 5 bases from V and 3 bases from J, leaving 14 bases between. The length of the CDR3 is 14 residues. Germline values: CDR1 MNHEY, CDR2 SMNVEV (reference sequence). Notes on the study in general: Post-transplant, graft-donor-reactive CD4 TCRbeta sequences in blood dropped significantly in most of the 8 subjects.

Alloreactive TCRbeta sequences came from sequencing proliferating CFSE-low cells in the MLR. Produced via immunoSEQ multiplex PCR; TCRdb's table is partial and in-frame only. The table lists approximately 5,300 clones, roughly 41% of them singletons, with about 13% in the top ten. As to this clone: Its matching antigen is unknown.

The chain carries TRBV27 and TRBJ2-7; TRBD2 is a possible D gene (6 bases). The sample consisted of CD4+ T cells from cultured PBMCs. This TCR came from a human patient who received a liver transplant. Some T cells may be supplied by the graft donor. The CDR3 DNA is TGTGCCAGCAGTAGGGTGGGGGGATTCTACGAGCAGTACTTC. This translates into CASSRVGGFYEQYF.